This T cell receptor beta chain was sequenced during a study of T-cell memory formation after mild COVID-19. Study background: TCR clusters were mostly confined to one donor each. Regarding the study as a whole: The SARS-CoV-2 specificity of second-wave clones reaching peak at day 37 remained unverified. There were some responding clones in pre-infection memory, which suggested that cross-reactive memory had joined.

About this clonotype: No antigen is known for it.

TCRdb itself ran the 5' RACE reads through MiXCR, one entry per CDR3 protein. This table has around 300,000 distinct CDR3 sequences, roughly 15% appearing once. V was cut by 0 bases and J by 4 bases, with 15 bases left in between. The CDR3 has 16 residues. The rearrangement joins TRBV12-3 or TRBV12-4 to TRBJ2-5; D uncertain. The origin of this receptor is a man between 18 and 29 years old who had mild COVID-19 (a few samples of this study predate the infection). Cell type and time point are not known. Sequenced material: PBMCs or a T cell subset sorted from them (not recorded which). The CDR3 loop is CASSLALPTGRETQYF. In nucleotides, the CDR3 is TGTGCCAGCAGTTTAGCGCTACCTACTGGGCGAGAGACCCAGTACTTC.